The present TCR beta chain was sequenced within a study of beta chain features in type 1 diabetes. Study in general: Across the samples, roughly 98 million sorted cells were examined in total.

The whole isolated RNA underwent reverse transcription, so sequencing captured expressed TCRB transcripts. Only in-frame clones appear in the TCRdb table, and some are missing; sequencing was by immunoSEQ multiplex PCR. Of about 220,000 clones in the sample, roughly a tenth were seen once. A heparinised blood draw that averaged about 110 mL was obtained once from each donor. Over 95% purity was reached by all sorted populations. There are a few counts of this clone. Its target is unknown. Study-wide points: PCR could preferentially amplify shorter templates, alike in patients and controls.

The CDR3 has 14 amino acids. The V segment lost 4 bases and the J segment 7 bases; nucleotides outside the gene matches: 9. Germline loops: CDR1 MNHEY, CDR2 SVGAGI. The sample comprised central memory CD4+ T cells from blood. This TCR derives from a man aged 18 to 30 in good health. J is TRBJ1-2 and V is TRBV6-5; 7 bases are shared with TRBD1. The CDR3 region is CASSSPTGRFGYTF. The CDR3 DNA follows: TGTGCCAGCAGTTCCCCGACAGGGCGGTTTGGCTACACCTTC.